The sequence of this T cell receptor delta chain was determined in a study of gamma-delta chains in newborns, infants, children. There are 17 residues in the CDR3. CDR1 GEAIGNYY and CDR2 EKD come from the germline V gene. As to this clone: A junction end diverges from the germline sequence, so it may reflect a read error.

TCRdb fed the reads to CATT. Of fewer than 6,000 delta-chain clones listed, under 20% are singletons. The specimen was blood. The receptor was isolated from a child who was a newborn, infant or young child, either healthy, febrile or measles-vaccinated (not recorded which). J is TRDJ3 and V is TRDV2; a weak D match, TRDD3 (5 bases). No J gene was available from TCRdb, and it was assigned here by a germline match of the DNA. CDR3 in amino acids: CARDTTGSSWDTRKMFF. The DNA for the CDR3 is TGTGCCCGTGACACGACGGGGAGCTCCTGGGACACCCGAAAGATGTTTTTC.